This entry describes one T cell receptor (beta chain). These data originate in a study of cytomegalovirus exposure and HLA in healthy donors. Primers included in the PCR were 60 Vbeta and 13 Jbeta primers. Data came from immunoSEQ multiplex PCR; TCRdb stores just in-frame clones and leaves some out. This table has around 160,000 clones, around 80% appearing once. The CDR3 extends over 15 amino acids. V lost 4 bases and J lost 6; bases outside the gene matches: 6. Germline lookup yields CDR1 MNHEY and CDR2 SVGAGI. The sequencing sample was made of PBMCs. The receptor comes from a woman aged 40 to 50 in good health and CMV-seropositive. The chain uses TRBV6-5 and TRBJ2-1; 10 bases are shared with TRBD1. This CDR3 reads CASSFPGQGSNEQFF. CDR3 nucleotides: TGTGCCAGCAGTTTTCCGGGACAGGGGAGCAATGAGCAGTTCTTC.